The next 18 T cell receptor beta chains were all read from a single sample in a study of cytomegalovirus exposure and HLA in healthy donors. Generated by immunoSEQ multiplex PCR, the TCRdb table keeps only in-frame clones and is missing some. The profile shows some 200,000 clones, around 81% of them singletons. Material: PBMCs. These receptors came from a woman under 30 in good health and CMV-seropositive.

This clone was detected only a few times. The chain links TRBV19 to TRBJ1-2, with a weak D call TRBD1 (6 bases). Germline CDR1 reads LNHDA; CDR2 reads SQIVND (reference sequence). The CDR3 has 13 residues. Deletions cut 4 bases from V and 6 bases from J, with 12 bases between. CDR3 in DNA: TGTGCCAGTAGTACTCCGGGACATGATGGCTACACCTTC. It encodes CASSTPGHDGYTF. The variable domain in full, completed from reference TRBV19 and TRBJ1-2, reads DGGITQSPKYLFRKEGQNVTLSCEQNLNHDAMYWYRQDPGQGLRLIYYSQIVNDFQKGDIAEGYSVSREKKESFPLTVTSAQKNPTAFYLCASSTPGHDGYTFGSGTRLTVV.

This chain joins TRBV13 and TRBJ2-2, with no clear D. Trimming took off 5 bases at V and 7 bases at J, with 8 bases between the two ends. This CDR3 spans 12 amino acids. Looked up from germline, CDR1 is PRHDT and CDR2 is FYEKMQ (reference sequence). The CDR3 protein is CASSKPGGELFF. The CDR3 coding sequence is TGTGCCAGCAGCAAGCCAGGCGGGGAGCTGTTTTTT.

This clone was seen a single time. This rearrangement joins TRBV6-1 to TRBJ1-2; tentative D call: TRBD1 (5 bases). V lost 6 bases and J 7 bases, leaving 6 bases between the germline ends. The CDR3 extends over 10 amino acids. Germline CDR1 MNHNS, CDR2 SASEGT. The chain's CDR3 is CASRGLGYTF. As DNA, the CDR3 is TGTGCCAGCAGGGGACTTGGCTACACCTTC.

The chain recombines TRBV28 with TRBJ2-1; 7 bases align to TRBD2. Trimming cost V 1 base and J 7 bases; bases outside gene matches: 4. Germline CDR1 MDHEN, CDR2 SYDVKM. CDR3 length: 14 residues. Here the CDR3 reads CASSLSGGINEQFF. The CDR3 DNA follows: TGTGCCAGCAGTTTATCCGGGGGGATTAATGAGCAGTTCTTC.

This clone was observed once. In DNA, the CDR3 is TGCGCCAGCAGCCCAGGGACTAGCGGTACCTACGAGCAGTACTTC. Protein: CASSPGTSGTYEQYF. The chain carries TRBV5-1 and TRBJ2-7, with 11 nucleotides matching TRBD2. With 4 bases clipped from V and 2 bases from J, the junction kept 5 bases outside the gene matches. The CDR3 runs to 15 residues. Germline lookup yields CDR1 SGHRS and CDR2 YFSETQ. The variable domain in full, with the rest retrieved from reference TRBV5-1 and TRBJ2-7, is KAGVTQTPRYLIKTRGQQVTLSCSPISGHRSVSWYQQTPGQGLQFLFEYFSETQRNKGNFPGRFSGRQFSNSRSEMNVSTLELGDSALYLCASSPGTSGTYEQYFGPGTRLTVT.

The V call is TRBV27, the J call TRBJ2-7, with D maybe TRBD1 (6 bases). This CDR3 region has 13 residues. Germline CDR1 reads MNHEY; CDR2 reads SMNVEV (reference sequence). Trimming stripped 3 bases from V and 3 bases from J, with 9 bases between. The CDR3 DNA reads TGTGCCAGCAGTTTCCAGGACAGCTACGAGCAGTACTTC. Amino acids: CASSFQDSYEQYF.

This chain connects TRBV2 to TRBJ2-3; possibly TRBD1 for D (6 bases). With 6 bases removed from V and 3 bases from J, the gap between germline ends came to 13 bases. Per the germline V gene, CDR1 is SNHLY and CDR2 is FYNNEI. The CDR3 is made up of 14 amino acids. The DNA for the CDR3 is TGTGCCAGCAGAAGGGAGCAGGGGACAGATACGCAGTATTTT. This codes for CASRREQGTDTQYF.

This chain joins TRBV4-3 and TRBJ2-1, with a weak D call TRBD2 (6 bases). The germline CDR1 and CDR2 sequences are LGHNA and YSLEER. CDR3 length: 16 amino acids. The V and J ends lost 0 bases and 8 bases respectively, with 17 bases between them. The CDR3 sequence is CASSQDLHPGDHEQFF. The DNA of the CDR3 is TGCGCCAGCAGCCAAGATCTCCACCCGGGGGATCATGAGCAGTTCTTC.

The DNA of the CDR3 is TGCGCCAGCAGCTTGGGTCGGGTGATCACAGATACGCAGTATTTT. Its translation: CASSLGRVITDTQYF. V gene TRBV5-1 combines with J gene TRBJ2-3; D remains unclear. The CDR3 runs to 15 residues. Germline assignment: CDR1 SGHRS and CDR2 YFSETQ. The V end lost 0 bases, the J end lost 2 bases, and 10 bases lay between the germline ends.

CDR3 DNA sequence: TGTGCCAGCTCCTTCGACAGCCGTAATGAAAAACTGTTTTTT. It encodes CASSFDSRNEKLFF. The chain couples TRBV18 to TRBJ1-4; D is possibly TRBD1 (5 bases). CDR3 length: 14 amino acids. Germline loops: CDR1 KGHSH, CDR2 LQKENI. Trimming pared 6 bases from V and 4 bases from J, leaving 12 bases between.

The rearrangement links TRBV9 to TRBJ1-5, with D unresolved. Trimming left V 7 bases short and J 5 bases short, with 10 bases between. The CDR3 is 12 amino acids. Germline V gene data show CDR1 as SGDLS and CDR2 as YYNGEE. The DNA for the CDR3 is TGTGCCAGCTCCTCAGGTGATCAGCCCCAGCATTTT. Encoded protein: CASSSGDQPQHF. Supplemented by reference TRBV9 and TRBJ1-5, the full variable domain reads DSGVTQTPKHLITATGQRVTLRCSPRSGDLSVYWYQQSLDQGLQFLIQYYNGEERAKGNILERFSAQQFPDLHSELNLSSLELGDSALYFCASSSGDQPQHFGDGTRLSIL.

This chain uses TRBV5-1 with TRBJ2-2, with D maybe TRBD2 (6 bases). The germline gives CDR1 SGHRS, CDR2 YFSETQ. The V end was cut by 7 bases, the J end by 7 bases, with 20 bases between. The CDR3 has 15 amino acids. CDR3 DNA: TGCGCCAGCGGGGACTCCCAGGACCTATACGGGGAGCTGTTTTTT. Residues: CASGDSQDLYGELFF.

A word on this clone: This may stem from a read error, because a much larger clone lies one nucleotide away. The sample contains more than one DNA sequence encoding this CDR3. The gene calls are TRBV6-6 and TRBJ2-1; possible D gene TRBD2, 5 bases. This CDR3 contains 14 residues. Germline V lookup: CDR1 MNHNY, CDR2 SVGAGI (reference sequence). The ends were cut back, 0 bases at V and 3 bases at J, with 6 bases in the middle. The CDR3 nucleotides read TGTGCCAGCAGTTACTCGAGGGTCTACAATGAGCAGTTCTTC. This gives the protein CASSYSRVYNEQFF.

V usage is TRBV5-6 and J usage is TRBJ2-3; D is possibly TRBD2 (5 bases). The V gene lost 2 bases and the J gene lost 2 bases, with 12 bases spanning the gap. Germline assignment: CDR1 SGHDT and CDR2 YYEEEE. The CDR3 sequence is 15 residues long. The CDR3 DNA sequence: TGTGCCAGCAGCTTAAAAGCGGAAGCCACAGATACGCAGTATTTT. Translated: CASSLKAEATDTQYF.

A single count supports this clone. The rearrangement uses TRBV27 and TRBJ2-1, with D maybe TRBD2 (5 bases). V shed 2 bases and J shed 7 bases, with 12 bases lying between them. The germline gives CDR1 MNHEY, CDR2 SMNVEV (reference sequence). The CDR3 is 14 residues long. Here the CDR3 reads CASSLARGPNEQFF. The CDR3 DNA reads TGTGCCAGCAGTTTAGCGCGCGGGCCGAATGAGCAGTTCTTC.

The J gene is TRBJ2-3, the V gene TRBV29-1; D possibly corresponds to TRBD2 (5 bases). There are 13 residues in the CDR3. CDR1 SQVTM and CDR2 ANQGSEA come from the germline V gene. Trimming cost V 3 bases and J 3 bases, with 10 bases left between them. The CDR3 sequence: CSVDSGYTDTQYF. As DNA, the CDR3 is TGCAGCGTTGATTCGGGGTATACAGATACGCAGTATTTT.

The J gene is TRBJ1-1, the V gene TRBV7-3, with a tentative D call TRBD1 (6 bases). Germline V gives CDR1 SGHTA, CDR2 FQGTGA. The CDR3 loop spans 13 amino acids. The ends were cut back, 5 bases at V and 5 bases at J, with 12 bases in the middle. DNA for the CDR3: TGTGCCAGCAGCCCAAACAGGGAGACTGAAGCTTTCTTT. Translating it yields CASSPNRETEAFF.

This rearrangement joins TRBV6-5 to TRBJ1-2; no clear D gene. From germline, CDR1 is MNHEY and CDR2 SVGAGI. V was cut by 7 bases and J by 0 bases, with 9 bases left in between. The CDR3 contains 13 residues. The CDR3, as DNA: TGTGCCAGCAATCCGGGAGCTAACTATGGCTACACCTTC. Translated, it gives CASNPGANYGYTF.